The source of this TCR beta chain is a study of cytomegalovirus exposure and HLA in healthy donors. The protocol was immunoSEQ multiplex PCR, while the TCRdb copy is restricted to in-frame clones and leaves out a portion. The sample lists 250,000 to 400,000 clones, approximately 86% occurring once. In regard to this clone: The antigen is not known.

Regarding the study as a whole: That first-cohort TCR clusters tended to co-occur in the 130 or so validation repertoires was found in a later analysis. A list of approximately 160 TCR beta chains associated with cytomegalovirus was given.

This CDR3 is built from 14 residues. Germline V gives CDR1 SGHVS, CDR2 FQNEAQ. Germline trimming cut 0 bases from V and 15 bases from J; bases unmatched to any gene: 8. This TCR came from a man aged 30 to 45 in good health and CMV-seronegative. Sample: PBMCs. The chain is built from TRBV7-8 and TRBJ1-6; 7 nucleotides match TRBD1. DNA for the CDR3: TGTGCCAGCAGCTTAGCCCTGACAGGGTCAGACCTCCACTTT. Protein product: CASSLALTGSDLHF.